The clone carrying this TCR beta chain was picked up one time. This sample was included in a study of blood T cell repertoires in COVID-19. About the study: Samples taken during acute and convalescent COVID-19 were collected in the United States, Italy and Spain. The cDNA or gDNA used as material had been derived from T cells, B-cell-depleted T cells, or PBMCs.

In the study's own analysis: Cell counts per sample came from amplifying reference gene primers. Method: immunoSEQ multiplex PCR; TCRdb's copy keeps in-frame clones and lacks some. V, J and clone size are taken as reported in that table, and D and trimming were inferred from the DNA itself. The data hold a few hundred thousand clones, with more than 85% observed a single time. The CDR3 length is 13 residues. The trim removed 8 bases at V and 7 bases at J, leaving 8 bases unmatched. The germline gives CDR1 GTSNPN, CDR2 SVGIG (reference sequence). Sequencing input: peripheral blood. The chain has TRBV30 and TRBJ1-6; 7 bases align to TRBD1. This sequence was found in a man in his late teens or twenties with active or convalescent COVID-19. CDR3 loop: CARQGPGNSPLHF. Written as DNA, the CDR3 is TGTGCCCGACAGGGTCCAGGCAATTCACCCCTCCACTTT. Full variable domain (missing parts from reference TRBV30 and TRBJ1-6): SQTIHQWPATLVQPVGSPLSLECTVEGTSNPNLYWYRQAAGRGLQLLFYSVGIGQISSEVPQNLSASRPQDRQFILSSKKLLLSDSGFYLCARQGPGNSPLHFGNGTRLTVT.